This TCR beta chain was documented in a study of CD8 T cells in Susac syndrome. From blood CD8+ and CD4+ T cells, TCR beta sequences were generated. Treatment-naive patients with stable or active relapsing-remitting disease were the multiple sclerosis controls. Purification of the CD8+ and CD4+ T cells relied on negative isolation, and TEMRA cells underwent FACS enrichment. Germline V lookup: CDR1 MDHEN, CDR2 SYDVKM. V dropped 2 bases and J dropped 2 bases, with 11 bases sitting between them. This CDR3 comprises 15 residues. Random hexamers were used to reverse transcribe the RNA input (roughly 0.5 to 1 ug). A multiplex approach, immunoSEQ multiplex PCR, amplified TCR beta CDR3 across 54 Vbeta and 13 Jbeta. TCRdb re-analysed the immunoSEQ multiplex PCR reads in MiXCR, keeping a single row per CDR3 protein. The data show roughly 130,000 distinct CDR3 sequences, around 96% seen once.

The V call is TRBV28, the J call TRBJ2-3; D gene uncertain. Sequencing used CD4+ T cells from PBMCs. The sequence was obtained from a human donor with multiple sclerosis. In DNA, the CDR3 is TGTGCCAGCAGTTTAAGTCGAGGTCCCACAGATACGCAGTATTTT. It yields the protein CASSLSRGPTDTQYF.